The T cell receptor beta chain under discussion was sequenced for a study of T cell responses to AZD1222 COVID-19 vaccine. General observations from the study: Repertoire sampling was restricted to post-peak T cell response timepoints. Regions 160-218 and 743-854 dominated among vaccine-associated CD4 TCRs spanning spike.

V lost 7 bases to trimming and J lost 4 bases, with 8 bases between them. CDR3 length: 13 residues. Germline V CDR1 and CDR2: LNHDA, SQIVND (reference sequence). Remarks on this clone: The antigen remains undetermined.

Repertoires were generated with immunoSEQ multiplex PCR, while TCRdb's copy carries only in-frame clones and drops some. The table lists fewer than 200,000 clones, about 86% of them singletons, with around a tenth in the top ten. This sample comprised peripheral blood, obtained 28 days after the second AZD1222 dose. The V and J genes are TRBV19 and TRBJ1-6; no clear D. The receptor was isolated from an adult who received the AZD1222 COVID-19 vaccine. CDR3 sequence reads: CASKDLYNSPLHF. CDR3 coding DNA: TGTGCCAGTAAAGACCTTTATAATTCACCCCTCCACTTT.